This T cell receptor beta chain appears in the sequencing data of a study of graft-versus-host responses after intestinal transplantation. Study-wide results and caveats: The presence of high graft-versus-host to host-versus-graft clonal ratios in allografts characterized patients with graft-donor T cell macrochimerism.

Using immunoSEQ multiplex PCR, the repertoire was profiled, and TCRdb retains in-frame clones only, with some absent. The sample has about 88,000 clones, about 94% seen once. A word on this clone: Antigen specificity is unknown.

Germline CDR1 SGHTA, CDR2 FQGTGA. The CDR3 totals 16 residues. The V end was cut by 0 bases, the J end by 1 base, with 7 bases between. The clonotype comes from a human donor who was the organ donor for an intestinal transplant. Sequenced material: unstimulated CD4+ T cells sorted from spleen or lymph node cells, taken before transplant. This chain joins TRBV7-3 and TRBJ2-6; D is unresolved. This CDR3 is CASSLTTSSGANVLTF. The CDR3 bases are TGTGCCAGCAGCTTAACGACAAGTTCTGGGGCCAACGTCCTGACTTTC. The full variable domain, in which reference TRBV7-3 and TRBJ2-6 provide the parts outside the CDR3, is GAGVSQTPSNKVTEKGKYVELRCDPISGHTALYWYRQSLGQGPEFLIYFQGTGAADDSGLPNDRFFAVRPEGSVSTLKIQRTERGDSAVYLCASSLTTSSGANVLTFGAGSRLTVL.